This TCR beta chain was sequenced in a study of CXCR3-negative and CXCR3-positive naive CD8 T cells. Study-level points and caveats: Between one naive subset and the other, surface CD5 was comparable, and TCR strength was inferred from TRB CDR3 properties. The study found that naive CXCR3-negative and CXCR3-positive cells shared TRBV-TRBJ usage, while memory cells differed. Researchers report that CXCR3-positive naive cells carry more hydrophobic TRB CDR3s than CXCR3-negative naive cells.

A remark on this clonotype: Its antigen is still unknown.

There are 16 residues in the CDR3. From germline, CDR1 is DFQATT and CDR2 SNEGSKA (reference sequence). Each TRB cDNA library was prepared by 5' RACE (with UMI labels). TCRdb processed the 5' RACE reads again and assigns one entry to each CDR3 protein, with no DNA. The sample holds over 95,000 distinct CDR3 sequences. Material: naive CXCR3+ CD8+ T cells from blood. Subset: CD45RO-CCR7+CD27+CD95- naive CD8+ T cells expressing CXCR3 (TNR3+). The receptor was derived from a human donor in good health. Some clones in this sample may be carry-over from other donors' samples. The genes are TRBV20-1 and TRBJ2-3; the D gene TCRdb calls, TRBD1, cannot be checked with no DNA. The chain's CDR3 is CSARDGGRSSTDTQYF.